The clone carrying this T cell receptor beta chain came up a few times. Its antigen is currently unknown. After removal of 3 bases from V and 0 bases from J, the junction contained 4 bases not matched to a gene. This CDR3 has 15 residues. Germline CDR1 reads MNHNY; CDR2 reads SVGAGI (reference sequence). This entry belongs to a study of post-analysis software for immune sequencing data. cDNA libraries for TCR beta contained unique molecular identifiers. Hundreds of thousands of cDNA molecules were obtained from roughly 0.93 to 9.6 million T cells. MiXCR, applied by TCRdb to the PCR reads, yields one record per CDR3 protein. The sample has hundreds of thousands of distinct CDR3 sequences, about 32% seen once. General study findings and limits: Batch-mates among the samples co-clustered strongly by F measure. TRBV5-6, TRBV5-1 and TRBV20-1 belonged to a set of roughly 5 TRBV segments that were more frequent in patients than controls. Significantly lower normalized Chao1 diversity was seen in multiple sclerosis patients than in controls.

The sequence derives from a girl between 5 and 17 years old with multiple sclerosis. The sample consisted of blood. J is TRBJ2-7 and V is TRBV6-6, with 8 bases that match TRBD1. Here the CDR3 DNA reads TGTGCCAGCAGTTATACAGGGGGAAGCTCCTACGAGCAGTACTTC. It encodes CASSYTGGSSYEQYF.